This note documents a single T cell receptor beta chain sequence. What it binds is unknown. At one boundary the junction diverges from the germline segment, which might be a read error. The source of the sample is a study of a mutant IDH1 vaccine in newly diagnosed glioma. Study-level background: Vaccination followed radiotherapy alone by 4-6 weeks, or accompanied temozolomide cycles. The study, taken as a whole, reports: Pseudoprogression looked unconnected to shifts in top peripheral T cell clonotypes.

Indicated time point: week 11, during vaccination. Vaccine doses each comprised 300 ug of mutant IDH1 20-mer peptide, with topical imiquimod. This CDR3 contains 13 residues. Per the germline V gene, CDR1 is SSHAT and CDR2 is FNYEAQ (reference sequence). The repertoire was sequenced with immunoSEQ multiplex PCR; TCRdb's copy has only in-frame clones and lacks some. The sample holds 45,000 to 65,000 clones, roughly 90% seen once. The source material was PBMCs, sampled from a glioma patient whose treatment included an IDH1 peptide vaccine. The J gene is TRBJ2-3, the V gene TRBV7-7; possible D gene TRBD1, 5 bases. The source of this sequence is a man aged 45-65 years with glioma. Written as DNA, the CDR3 is TGTGCTAGCAGCCTTGAAAGGGGAGATACGCAGTATTTT. Its protein product is CASSLERGDTQYF.